This TCR beta chain derives from a study of shared clonotypes between healthy human individuals (TCRdb year 2020). With respect to the entire study: Three men and a couple of women, aged 18 to 49 years, made up the cohort. The study deeply sequenced blood TCR repertoires of five healthy adults to estimate repertoire size and the extent of clonotype sharing between individuals. Between about 0.94 and 8.9 billion PBMCs per donor were obtained by leukapheresis. Different laboratories and diverse techniques were used to prepare libraries and sequence TCR repertoires, to increase sequencing depth and limit assay-specific biases. For each donor, CD4 naive and CD4 memory were each run on three plates, CD8 naive on two plates, and CD8 memory on one plate.

This clone has just one count. The antigen this receptor binds is unknown. The input lacks base qualities; no much larger clone sits a single base away. Trimming removed 2 bases from V and 2 bases from J, leaving 13 bases between the germline ends. Taken from cysteine to phenylalanine, the CDR3 has 15 residues. Kept here is only the CDR3 DNA, which spans 45 bases and is read in frame from base 1. From a lookup of the germline V gene, CDR1 and CDR2 are ENHRY and SYGVKD. Using the deep immunoSEQ assay, TCR CDR3 regions were amplified from genomic DNA by multiplex PCR. Extracted genomic DNA from each cell subset was spread evenly across all wells of several immunoSEQ 96-well plates, with each plate serving as a replicate. For sorted subsets, each replicate PCR was loaded with roughly 0.2 ug genomic DNA, equivalent to about 30,000 T cell genomes. Purified libraries were quantified with a Qubit 3.0 fluorometer, sized on a Bioanalyzer 2100, and re-quantified with the KAPA Library Quantification kit. Every immunoSEQ 96-well plate was sequenced on a separate single-read 150-cycle Illumina NextSeq 550 flow cell. The paper's processing steps were these. Because the immunoSEQ output included only junctional sequences and no quality scores, the filtering could not be the same as the filtering used for full-length reads. To assign V/J genes and CDR3, sequences were annotated using PyIR, a Python wrapper for IgBLAST v1.9, with IMGT germline references. Reads were removed for weak V/J assignments (E-value above 1e-6), missing CDR3, stop codons, out-of-frame junctions, or ambiguous translated residues. V3J clonotypes were defined as sequences sharing the same inferred V gene, J gene, and CDR3 amino acid sequence. The percentage overlap between two repertoires was calculated by dividing the number of shared unique clonotypes by the size of the smaller repertoire. Three approaches were used to assess repertoire richness: RTK rarefaction, the Chao1 estimator, and Recon v2.1 estimates of unobserved clonotypes. Generation probabilities were computed with OLGA for all TCRbeta clonotypes obtained by the gDNA method from several donors. TCRdb mirrors the immuneACCESS table, restricted to in-frame sequences. Some clones are absent from its copies; in checked studies, under half trace to an unresolved V gene, and the reason for the others is unknown. V, J and clone size were drawn from that table, and D and trimming were deduced from the DNA. The sample profile shows some 1,400,000 clones; approximately 97% of them were found once. The ten largest clonotypes hold about 1.2% of the sample.

The donors were healthy, HIV-negative adults with no recently reported acute infections or vaccinations. Every donor was a Caucasian adult living in Nashville, Tennessee, USA. Magnetic negative selection was used to enrich CD4+ T cells, after which naive cells were positively selected on CD45RA and the negative fraction became the memory subset. Blood was collected by leukapheresis, and PBMCs were isolated by Ficoll-Histopaque density gradient centrifugation and then cryopreserved in liquid nitrogen vapor phase. Analytical flow cytometry was used to check the purity and quantity of every magnetically sorted T cell population. Genomic DNA was isolated from each sorted fraction and quantified by UV absorbance on a Nanodrop 2000c. The full study reports these points: Even with the large sequencing depth, rarefaction of the sorted-subset datasets indicated that sequencing was incomplete. Clonotypes shared by all four sorted-subset donors showed higher generation probabilities than non-shared clonotypes. Naive subsets generally had larger estimated clonotype richness than memory subsets. The small number of donors limited the genetic and exposure-history diversity represented. Sampling was restricted to blood, and TCR repertoires in tissues likely differ from the TCR repertoires found in blood. Pairwise subsampling led to the expectation that sequencing depth would affect the degree of clonotype sharing among donors. When a few donors were compared, the shared fraction of clonotypes was around 4.6% for naive CD4, around 3.6% for naive CD8, 2.3% for memory CD4, and less than 0.5% for memory CD8.

Sequencing was carried out using naive CD4+ T cells sorted from blood. The cell subset or site label on this specimen signifies: CD45RA+ positively selected. This receptor was obtained from a man younger than 40 in good health. The V and J genes are TRBV10-3 and TRBJ2-7; a confident D gene designation cannot be given. CDR3 protein: CAISESQTAPYEQYF. Read as DNA, the sequence is TGTGCCATCAGTGAGAGTCAGACGGCACCCTACGAGCAGTACTTC.